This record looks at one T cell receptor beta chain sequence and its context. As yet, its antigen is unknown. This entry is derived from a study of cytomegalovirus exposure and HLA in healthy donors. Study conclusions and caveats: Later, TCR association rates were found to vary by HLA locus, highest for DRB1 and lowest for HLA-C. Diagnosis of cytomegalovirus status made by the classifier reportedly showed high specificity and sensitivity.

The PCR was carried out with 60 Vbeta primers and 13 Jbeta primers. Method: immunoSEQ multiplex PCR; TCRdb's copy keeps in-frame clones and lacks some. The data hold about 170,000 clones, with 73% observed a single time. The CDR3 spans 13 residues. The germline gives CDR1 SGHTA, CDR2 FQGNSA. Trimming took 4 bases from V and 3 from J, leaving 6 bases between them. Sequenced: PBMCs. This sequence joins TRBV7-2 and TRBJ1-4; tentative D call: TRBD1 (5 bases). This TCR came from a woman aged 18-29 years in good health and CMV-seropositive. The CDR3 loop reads CASSWGANEKLFF. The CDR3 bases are TGTGCCAGCAGCTGGGGGGCTAATGAAAAACTGTTTTTT.